Reported below is one T cell receptor (beta chain). Antigen: not known. No fewer than 5.5 micrograms of total RNA were isolated from every sample. The entry originates in a study of blood T cells in healthy people across ages. Then a second PCR, running roughly 7 to 11 cycles, was carried out with a sample-barcoded 5' primer and a J-beta primer mix. A 12-random-nucleotide template-switch adaptor tagged each cDNA molecule. TCRdb re-derived calls from the 5' RACE reads in MiXCR, one entry per CDR3 protein. This sample yields approximately 800,000 distinct CDR3 sequences, of which 40% to 65% are seen a single time; approximately 41% belongs to the top ten. Germline CDR1 reads SQVTM; CDR2 reads ANQGSEA. This CDR3 has 12 residues. Trimming at V came to 4 bases and at J to 7 bases, leaving 3 bases not matched to a gene. Points from the study as a whole: Greater diversity and more naive CD4+ cells were seen in long-lived donors than in aged donors. It was held that diversity estimates obtained from one million T cells represented underestimates.

The rearrangement joins TRBV29-1 to TRBJ2-7, with 11 bases aligning to TRBD2. The sample consisted of blood. This clonotype was obtained from a man older than 75 in good health. This chain's CDR3 is CSVVTSGIEQYF. CDR3 DNA: TGCAGCGTTGTGACTAGCGGGATTGAGCAGTACTTC.